This T cell receptor beta chain was sequenced for a study of blood T cell repertoires in COVID-19. Study context: Sites across the United States, Italy and Spain contributed samples from acute and convalescent COVID-19. The cDNA or gDNA used as material had been derived from T cells, B-cell-depleted T cells, or PBMCs.

In the study's own analysis: By means of reference gene primer amplification, nucleated cell counts were estimated. Method: immunoSEQ multiplex PCR; TCRdb's copy keeps in-frame clones and lacks some. D and trimming come from the DNA, and the V and J calls and clone size come from that table. The sample has approximately 670,000 clones, about nine tenths seen once. From germline, CDR1 is MNHNS and CDR2 SASEGT. CDR3 size: 15 residues. V was shortened by 3 bases and J by 1 base, with 11 bases between the two germline ends. The chain carries TRBV6-1 and TRBJ2-3; D might be TRBD1 (6 bases). This receptor was identified in a woman in her late teens or twenties with acute or convalescent COVID-19. Material: peripheral blood. The CDR3 loop reads CASSDRQDRTDTQYF. CDR3 nucleotides: TGTGCCAGCAGTGACAGACAGGACCGCACAGATACGCAGTATTTT.